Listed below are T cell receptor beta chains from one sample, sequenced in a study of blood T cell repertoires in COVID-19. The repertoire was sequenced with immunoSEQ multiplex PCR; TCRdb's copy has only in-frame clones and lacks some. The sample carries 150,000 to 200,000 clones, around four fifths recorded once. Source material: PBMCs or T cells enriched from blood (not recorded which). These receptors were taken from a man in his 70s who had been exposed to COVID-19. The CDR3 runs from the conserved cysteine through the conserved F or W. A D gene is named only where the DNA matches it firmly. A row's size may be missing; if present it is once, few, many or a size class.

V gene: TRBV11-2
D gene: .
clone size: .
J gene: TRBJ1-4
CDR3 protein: CASSRGIAGGEKLFF
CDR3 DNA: TGTGCCAGCAGCCGAGGGATAGCTGGCGGCGAAAAACTGTTTTTT

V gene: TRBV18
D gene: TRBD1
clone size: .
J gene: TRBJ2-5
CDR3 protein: CASTVTGEETQYF
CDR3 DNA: TGTGCCAGCACCGTGACAGGGGAAGAGACCCAGTACTTC

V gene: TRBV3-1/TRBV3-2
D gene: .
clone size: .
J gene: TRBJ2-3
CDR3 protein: CASSSERGDTQYF
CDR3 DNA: TGTGCCAGCAGTTCAGAACGAGGAGATACGCAGTATTTT

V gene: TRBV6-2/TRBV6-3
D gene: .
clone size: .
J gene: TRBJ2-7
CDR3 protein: CASSLLHYEYEQYF
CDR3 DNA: TGTGCCAGCAGTTTACTACACTATGAGTACGAGCAGTACTTC

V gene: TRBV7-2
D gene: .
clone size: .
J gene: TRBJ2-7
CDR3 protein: CASSLAGPFREQYF
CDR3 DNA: TGTGCCAGCAGCTTAGCAGGTCCTTTCAGGGAGCAGTACTTC

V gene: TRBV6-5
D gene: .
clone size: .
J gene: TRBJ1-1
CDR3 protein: CASRTAGTGEAFF
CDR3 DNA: TGTGCCAGCAGGACAGCGGGAACAGGTGAAGCTTTCTTT

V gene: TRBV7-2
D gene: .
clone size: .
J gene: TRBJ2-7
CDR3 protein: CASSFGGTASSYEQYF
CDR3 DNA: TGTGCCAGCAGCTTCGGCGGGACGGCTAGCTCCTACGAGCAGTACTTC

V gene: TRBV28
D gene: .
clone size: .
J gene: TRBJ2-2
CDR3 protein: CASSPRLNTGELFF
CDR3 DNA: TGTGCCAGCAGTCCCCGACTGAACACCGGGGAGCTGTTTTTT

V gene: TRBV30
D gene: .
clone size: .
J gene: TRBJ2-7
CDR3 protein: CAWTKLGPGRGASYEQYF
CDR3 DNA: TGTGCCTGGACTAAGTTAGGTCCAGGACGGGGGGCCTCCTACGAGCAGTACTTC

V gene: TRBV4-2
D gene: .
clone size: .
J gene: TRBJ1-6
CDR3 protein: CASSQETPSAPLHF
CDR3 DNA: TGTGCCAGCAGCCAAGAAACTCCCTCGGCACCCCTCCACTTT

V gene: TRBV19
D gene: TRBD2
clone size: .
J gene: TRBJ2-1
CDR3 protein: CASRGDSGGANEQFF
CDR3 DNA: TGTGCCAGTAGAGGGGATAGCGGGGGGGCTAATGAGCAGTTCTTC

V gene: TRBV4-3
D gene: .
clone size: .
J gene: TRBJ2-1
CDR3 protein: CASSQDGAGGGEQFF
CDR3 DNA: TGCGCCAGCAGCCAAGATGGGGCAGGGGGAGGTGAGCAGTTCTTC

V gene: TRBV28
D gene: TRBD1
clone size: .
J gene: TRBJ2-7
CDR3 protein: CASRYRDSLAYEQYF
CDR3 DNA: TGTGCCAGCAGGTACCGGGACAGCCTTGCCTACGAGCAGTACTTC

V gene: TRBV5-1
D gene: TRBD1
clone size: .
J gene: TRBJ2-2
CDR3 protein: CASSPGTGTGELFF
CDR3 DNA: TGCGCCAGCAGCCCTGGGACAGGCACCGGGGAGCTGTTTTTT

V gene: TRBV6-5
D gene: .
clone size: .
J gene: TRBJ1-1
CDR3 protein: CASRLQGTNTEAFF
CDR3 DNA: TGTGCCAGTCGGCTCCAGGGGACGAACACTGAAGCTTTCTTT

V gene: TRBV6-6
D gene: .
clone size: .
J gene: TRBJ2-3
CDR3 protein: CASSPNAGGAGADTQYF
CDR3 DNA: TGTGCCAGCAGTCCTAACGCCGGGGGCGCGGGGGCAGATACGCAGTATTTT

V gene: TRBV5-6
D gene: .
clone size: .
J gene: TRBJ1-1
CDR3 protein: CASRSQGNTEAFF
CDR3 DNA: TGTGCCAGCAGGTCACAGGGGAACACTGAAGCTTTCTTT

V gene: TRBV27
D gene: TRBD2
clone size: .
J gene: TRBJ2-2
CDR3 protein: CASSFQGGVVPGELFF
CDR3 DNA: TGTGCCAGCAGTTTCCAGGGAGGGGTAGTACCCGGGGAGCTGTTTTTT

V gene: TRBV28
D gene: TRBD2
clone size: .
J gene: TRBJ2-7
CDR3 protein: CASSLSGGRDEQYF
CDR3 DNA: TGTGCCAGCAGTTTATCGGGCGGGAGAGACGAGCAGTACTTC

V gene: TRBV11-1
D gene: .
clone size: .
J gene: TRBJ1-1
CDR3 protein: CASGTTGRNTEAFF
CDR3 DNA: TGTGCCAGCGGGACGACAGGCCGGAACACTGAAGCTTTCTTT

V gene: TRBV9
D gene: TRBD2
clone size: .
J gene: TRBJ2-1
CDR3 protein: CASSARLAGDNEQFF
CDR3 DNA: TGTGCCAGCAGCGCCAGACTAGCGGGGGACAATGAGCAGTTCTTC

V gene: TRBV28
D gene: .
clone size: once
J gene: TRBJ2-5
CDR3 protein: CASRLQGTIYQETQYF
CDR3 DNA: TGTGCCAGCAGGTTACAGGGTACCATCTACCAAGAGACCCAGTACTTC

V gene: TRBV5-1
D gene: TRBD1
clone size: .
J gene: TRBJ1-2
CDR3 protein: CASSAGTADGYTF
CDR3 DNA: TGCGCCAGCAGCGCCGGGACAGCCGATGGCTACACCTTC

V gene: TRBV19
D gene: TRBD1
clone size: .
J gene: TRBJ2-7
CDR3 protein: CASSIDVGQPYEQYF
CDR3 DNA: TGTGCCAGTAGTATAGATGTGGGACAGCCCTACGAGCAGTACTTC

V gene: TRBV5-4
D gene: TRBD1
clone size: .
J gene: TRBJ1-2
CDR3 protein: CASSFKGADYGYTF
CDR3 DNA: TGTGCCAGCAGCTTCAAGGGGGCGGACTATGGCTACACCTTC

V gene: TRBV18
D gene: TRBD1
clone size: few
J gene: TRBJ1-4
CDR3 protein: CASSPEGAYEKLFF
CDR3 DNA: TGTGCCAGCTCGCCGGAGGGGGCATATGAAAAACTGTTTTTT

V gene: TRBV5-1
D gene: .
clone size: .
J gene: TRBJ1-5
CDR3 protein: CASSLGQSPNQPQHF
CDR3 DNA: TGCGCCAGCAGCTTGGGACAGTCGCCCAATCAGCCCCAGCATTTT

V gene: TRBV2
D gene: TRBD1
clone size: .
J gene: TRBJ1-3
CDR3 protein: CASRSTGWGNTIYF
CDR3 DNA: TGTGCCAGCAGATCGACAGGGTGGGGAAACACCATATATTTT

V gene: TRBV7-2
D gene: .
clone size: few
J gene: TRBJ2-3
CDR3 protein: CASSLNPTGYVQVAQYF
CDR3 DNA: TGTGCCAGCAGCTTAAATCCCACAGGGTATGTGCAGGTAGCGCAGTATTTT

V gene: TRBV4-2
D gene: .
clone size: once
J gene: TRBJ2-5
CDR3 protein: CASSQSLSQETQYF
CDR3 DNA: TGTGCCAGCAGCCAATCCCTCTCGCAAGAGACCCAGTACTTC

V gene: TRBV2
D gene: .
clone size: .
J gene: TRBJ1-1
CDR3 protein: CASSDWGGGIREAFF
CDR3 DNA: TGTGCCAGCAGTGATTGGGGGGGCGGGATACGGGAAGCTTTCTTT

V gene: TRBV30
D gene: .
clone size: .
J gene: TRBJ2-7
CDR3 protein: CAWRTGTITYEQYF
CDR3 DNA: TGTGCCTGGCGGACAGGGACTATAACCTACGAGCAGTACTTC

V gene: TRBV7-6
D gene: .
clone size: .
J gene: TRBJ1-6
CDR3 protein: CASSLGRRQNSPLHF
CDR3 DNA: TGTGCCAGCAGCTTGGGGAGGAGGCAGAATTCACCCCTCCACTTT

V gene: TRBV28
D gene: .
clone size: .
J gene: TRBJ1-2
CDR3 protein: CASSLPPRGNGYTF
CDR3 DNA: TGTGCCAGCAGTTTACCCCCCAGAGGGAACGGCTACACCTTC

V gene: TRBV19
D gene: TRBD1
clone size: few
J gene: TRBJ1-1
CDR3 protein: CASSKDRVNTEAFF
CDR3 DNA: TGTGCCAGTAGTAAGGACAGGGTGAACACTGAAGCTTTCTTT

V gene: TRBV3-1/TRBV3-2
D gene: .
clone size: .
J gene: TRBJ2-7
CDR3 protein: CASSAGSYEQYF
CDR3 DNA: TGTGCCAGCAGCGCAGGGTCCTACGAGCAGTACTTC

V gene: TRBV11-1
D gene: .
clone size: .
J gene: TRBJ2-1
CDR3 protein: CASSLRSSYNEQFF
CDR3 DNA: TGTGCCAGCAGCTTGAGGAGCTCCTACAATGAGCAGTTCTTC

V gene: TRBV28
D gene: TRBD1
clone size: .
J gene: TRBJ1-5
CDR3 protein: CASRAGQGNQPQHF
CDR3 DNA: TGTGCCAGCAGGGCGGGACAGGGCAATCAGCCCCAGCATTTT

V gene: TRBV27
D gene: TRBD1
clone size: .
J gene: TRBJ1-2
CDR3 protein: CASSPGTGVVYGYTF
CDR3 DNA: TGTGCCAGCAGCCCCGGGACAGGGGTGGTCTATGGCTACACCTTC

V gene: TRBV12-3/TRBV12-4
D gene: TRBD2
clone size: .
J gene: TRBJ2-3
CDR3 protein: CASRTSLGDTQYF
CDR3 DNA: TGTGCCAGCCGGACTAGCTTGGGAGATACGCAGTATTTT